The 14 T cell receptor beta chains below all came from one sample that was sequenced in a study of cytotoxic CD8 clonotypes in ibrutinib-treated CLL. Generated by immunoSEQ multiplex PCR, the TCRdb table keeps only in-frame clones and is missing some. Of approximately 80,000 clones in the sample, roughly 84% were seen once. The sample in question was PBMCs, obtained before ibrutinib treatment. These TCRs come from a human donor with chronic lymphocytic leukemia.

The CDR3 coding sequence is TGTGCCAGCAGCTTAACTGCCAACTCCTACGAGCAGTACTTC. Its translation is CASSLTANSYEQYF. The chain is built from TRBV7-3 and TRBJ2-7, with no clear D. The ends were cut back, 0 bases at V and 0 bases at J, with 6 bases in the middle. Germline V gene sequence: CDR1 SGHTA, CDR2 FQGTGA. The CDR3 spans 14 residues.

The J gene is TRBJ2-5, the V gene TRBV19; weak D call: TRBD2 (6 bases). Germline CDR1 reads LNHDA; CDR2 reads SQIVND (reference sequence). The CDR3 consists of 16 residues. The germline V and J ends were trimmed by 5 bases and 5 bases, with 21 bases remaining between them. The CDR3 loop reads CASSVTSQGFSETQYF. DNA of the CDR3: TGTGCCAGTAGTGTGACTAGTCAAGGCTTTTCGGAGACCCAGTACTTC.

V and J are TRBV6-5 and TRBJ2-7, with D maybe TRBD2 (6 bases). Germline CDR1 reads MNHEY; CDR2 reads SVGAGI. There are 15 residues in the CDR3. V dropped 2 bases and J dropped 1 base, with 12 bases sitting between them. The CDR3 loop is CASSYGTARSYEQYF. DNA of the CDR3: TGTGCCAGCAGTTACGGGACTGCACGGTCCTACGAGCAGTACTTC.

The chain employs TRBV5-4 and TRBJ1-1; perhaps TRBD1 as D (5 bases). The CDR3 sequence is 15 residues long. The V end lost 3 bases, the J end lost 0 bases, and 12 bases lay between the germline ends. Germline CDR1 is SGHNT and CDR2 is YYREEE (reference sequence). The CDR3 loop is CASSYVQGMNTEAFF. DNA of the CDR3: TGTGCCAGCAGCTATGTTCAGGGTATGAACACTGAAGCTTTCTTT.

The CDR3 loop is CSVSREGTEAFF. CDR3 nucleotide sequence: TGCAGCGTTTCACGGGAGGGCACTGAAGCTTTCTTT. The rearrangement joins TRBV29-1 to TRBJ1-1; D unclear. Germline V gives CDR1 SQVTM, CDR2 ANQGSEA. V dropped 5 bases and J dropped 4 bases, with 11 bases sitting between them. This CDR3 region has 12 residues.

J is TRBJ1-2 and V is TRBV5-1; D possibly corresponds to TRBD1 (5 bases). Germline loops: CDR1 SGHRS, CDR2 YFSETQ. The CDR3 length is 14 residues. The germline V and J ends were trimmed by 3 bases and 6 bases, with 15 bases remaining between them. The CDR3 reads CASSWGGTDDGYTF. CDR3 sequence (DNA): TGCGCCAGCAGCTGGGGAGGGACTGATGATGGCTACACCTTC.

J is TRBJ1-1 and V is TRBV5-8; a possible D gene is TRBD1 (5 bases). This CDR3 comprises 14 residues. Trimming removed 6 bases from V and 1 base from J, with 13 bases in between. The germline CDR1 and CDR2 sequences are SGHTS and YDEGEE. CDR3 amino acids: CASNRGAGNTEAFF. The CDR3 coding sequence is TGTGCCAGCAACCGAGGGGCAGGGAACACTGAAGCTTTCTTT.

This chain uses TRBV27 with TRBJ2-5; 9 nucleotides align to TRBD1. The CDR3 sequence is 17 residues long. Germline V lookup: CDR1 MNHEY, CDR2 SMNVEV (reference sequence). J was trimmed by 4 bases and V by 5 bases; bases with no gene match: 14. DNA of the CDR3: TGTGCCAGCAGTGGACTACCGGGACAGGGATCCGCAGAGACCCAGTACTTC. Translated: CASSGLPGQGSAETQYF.

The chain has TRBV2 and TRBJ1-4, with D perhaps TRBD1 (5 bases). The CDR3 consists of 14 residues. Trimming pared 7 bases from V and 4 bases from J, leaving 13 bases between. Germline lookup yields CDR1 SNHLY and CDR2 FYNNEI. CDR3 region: CASNKEGFNEKLFF. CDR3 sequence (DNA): TGTGCCAGCAATAAAGAGGGGTTTAATGAAAAACTGTTTTTT. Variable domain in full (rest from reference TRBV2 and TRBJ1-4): EPEVTQTPSHQVTQMGQEVILRCVPISNHLYFYWYRQILGQKVEFLVSFYNNEISEKSEIFDDQFSVERPDGSNFTLKIRSTKLEDSAMYFCASNKEGFNEKLFFGSGTQLSVL.

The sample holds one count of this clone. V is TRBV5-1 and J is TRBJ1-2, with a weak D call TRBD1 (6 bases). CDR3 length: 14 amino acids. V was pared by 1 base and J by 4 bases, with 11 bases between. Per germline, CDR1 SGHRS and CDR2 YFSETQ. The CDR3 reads CASSLWTEGYGYTF. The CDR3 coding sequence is TGCGCCAGCAGCTTGTGGACAGAAGGCTATGGCTACACCTTC.

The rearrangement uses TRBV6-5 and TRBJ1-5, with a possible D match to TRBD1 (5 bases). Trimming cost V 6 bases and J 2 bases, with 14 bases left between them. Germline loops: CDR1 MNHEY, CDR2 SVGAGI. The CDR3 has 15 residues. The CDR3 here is CASRSRDRGNQPQHF. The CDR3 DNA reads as TGTGCCAGCAGGAGCCGGGACCGCGGCAATCAGCCCCAGCATTTT.

Written as DNA, the CDR3 is TGTGCCAGCAGTGATTCAGGGTGGGATGAAAAACTGTTTTTT. Residues: CASSDSGWDEKLFF. The V gene is TRBV6-5, the J gene TRBJ1-4, with D perhaps TRBD1 (5 bases). Trimming took 5 bases from V and 6 from J, leaving 13 bases between them. This CDR3 comprises 14 residues. The germline gives CDR1 MNHEY, CDR2 SVGAGI.

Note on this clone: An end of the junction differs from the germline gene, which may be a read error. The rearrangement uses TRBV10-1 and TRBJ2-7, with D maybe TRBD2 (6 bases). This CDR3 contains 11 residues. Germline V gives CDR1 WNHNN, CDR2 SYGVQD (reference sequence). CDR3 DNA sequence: TGCGCCAGCAGTGACGGGCAGCGGGCCAACTTC. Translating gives CASSDGQRANF.

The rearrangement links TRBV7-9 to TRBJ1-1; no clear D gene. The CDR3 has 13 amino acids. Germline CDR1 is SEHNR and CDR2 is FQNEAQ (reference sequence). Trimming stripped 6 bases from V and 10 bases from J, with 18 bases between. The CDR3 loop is CASSEGYGRAAFF. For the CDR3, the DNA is TGTGCCAGCAGTGAGGGCTATGGGCGGGCAGCTTTCTTT.